This T cell receptor beta chain was captured by sequencing in a study of T-cell memory formation after mild COVID-19. General study points: Contracting CD8+ clones were enriched in EMRA, CD4+ mainly in CM and EM. CD4+ bias marked clones expanding day 15 to 37, unlike balanced contracting clones.

Details on this clonotype: The antigen remains unidentified.

MiXCR, run by TCRdb on the 5' RACE reads, gives a single entry per CDR3 protein. The table includes about 240,000 distinct CDR3 sequences, 8% to 9.5% detected once. The sequenced material came from PBMCs or a T cell subset sorted from them (not recorded which). This sequence was found in a man between 18 and 29 years old who had mild COVID-19 (a few samples of this study predate the infection). Cell type and time point are not known.

This CDR3 reads CASSDSRMFF. CDR3 coding DNA: TGTGCCAGCAGCGACAGCAGGATGTTCTTC. The V gene is TRBV7-9, the J gene TRBJ2-1, with D perhaps matching TRBD1 (5 bases). This CDR3 spans 10 amino acids. V was cut by 5 bases and J by 15 bases, with 11 bases left in between. CDR1 is SEHNR and CDR2 is FQNEAQ in the germline V gene (reference sequence).